A single sample gave rise to the 21 T cell receptor beta chains below, sequenced in a study of blood T cell repertoires in COVID-19 (dated by TCRdb to about 2020). Libraries were constructed by the immunoSEQ multiplex PCR assay. TCRdb obtained this table from immuneACCESS and retained in-frame rearrangements with V and J assigned. These tables miss some clones; where compared with another copy, unresolved V genes account for less than half of the shortfall, and the remainder is unexplained. The sample includes 220,000 or so clones, with around 81% observed a single time. The top ten clones comprise 2% to 2.5% of the sample. Sequenced sample: peripheral blood. The receptors were gathered from a woman aged 55-70 years with acute or convalescent COVID-19.

This clone has only one observation. The chain carries TRBV3-1 (or the pseudogene TRBV3-2) and TRBJ2-7, with a possible D match to TRBD1 (5 bases). V lost 1 base, J lost 2 bases, and 12 bases lay in between. The germline gives CDR1 LGHDT, CDR2 YNNKEL (reference sequence). The CDR3 covers 15 residues. The CDR3 region is CASSQADQGPYEQYF. The CDR3 nucleotides are TGTGCCAGCAGCCAAGCGGATCAGGGTCCCTACGAGCAGTACTTC.

The chain combines TRBV2 with TRBJ2-7, with D perhaps matching TRBD1 (5 bases). V was pared by 7 bases and J by 4 bases, with 14 bases between. The germline gives CDR1 SNHLY, CDR2 FYNNEI. CDR3 length: 13 amino acids. CDR3 in DNA: TGTGCCAGCACAAGTCAGGGTATTTACGAGCAGTACTTC. Residues: CASTSQGIYEQYF.

This chain links TRBV3-1 (or the pseudogene TRBV3-2) with TRBJ2-5; possible D gene TRBD1, 7 bases. Germline loops: CDR1 LGHDT, CDR2 YNNKEL (reference sequence). Trimming shortened V by 0 bases and J by 7 bases, and 15 bases separated the two germline ends. The CDR3 runs 15 residues. CDR3 amino acids: CASSQDRGTARTQYF. CDR3 DNA sequence: TGTGCCAGCAGCCAAGATCGCGGGACAGCGAGGACCCAGTACTTC.

The chain couples TRBV4-2 to TRBJ2-7; D may be TRBD2 (6 bases). Trimming left V 1 base short and J 0 bases short, with 10 bases between. The CDR3 is 15 amino acids. In germline, CDR1 is LGHNA, CDR2 YNFKEQ. CDR3 nucleotide sequence: TGTGCCAGCAGCCAAGCTCGGGGAGGCTCCTACGAGCAGTACTTC. Its protein product is CASSQARGGSYEQYF.

The V call is TRBV5-1, the J call TRBJ1-3, with D possibly being TRBD1 (5 bases). Germline-derived CDR1 and CDR2 are SGHRS and YFSETQ. The CDR3 totals 14 residues. V was shortened by 4 bases and J by 0 bases, with 8 bases between the two germline ends. The CDR3 sequence: CASSLDNSGNTIYF. CDR3 bases: TGCGCCAGCAGCCTGGACAACTCTGGAAACACCATATATTTT.

The chain employs TRBV9 and TRBJ2-1, with 8 bases that match TRBD2. The CDR3 has 15 residues. Trimming removed 3 bases from V and 9 bases from J; junction bases left unmatched: 11. The germline V gene encodes CDR1 SGDLS and CDR2 YYNGEE. The CDR3 loop reads CASSASGTSRFEQFF. CDR3 in DNA: TGTGCCAGCAGCGCCTCCGGGACTAGTCGATTTGAGCAGTTCTTC.

This clone was counted a single time. The chain combines TRBV10-3 with TRBJ1-2; D may be TRBD1 (6 bases). The CDR3 contains 12 residues. V lost 8 bases and J lost 8, with 15 bases in between. CDR1 is ENHRY and CDR2 is SYGVKD in the germline V gene. The CDR3 nucleotides read TGTGCCATCCAAAATAACAGGGACGGCTACACCTTC. Its protein product is CAIQNNRDGYTF.

This chain links TRBV19 with TRBJ1-2; 10 bases are a match to TRBD1. This CDR3 comprises 16 residues. Trimming at V came to 5 bases and at J to 2 bases, leaving 8 bases not matched to a gene. In germline, CDR1 is LNHDA, CDR2 SQIVND (reference sequence). CDR3 DNA: TGTGCCAGTAGTGGCATTCGGGACAGGGGAAACTATGGCTACACCTTC. This translates into CASSGIRDRGNYGYTF.

The chain carries TRBV30 and TRBJ2-3, with D perhaps TRBD2 (6 bases). The germline V gene encodes CDR1 GTSNPN and CDR2 SVGIG (reference sequence). Trimming took off 1 base at V and 0 bases at J, with 8 bases between the two ends. This CDR3 has 14 amino acids. The CDR3 loop reads CAWSGGLSTDTQYF. CDR3 DNA sequence: TGTGCCTGGAGTGGGGGACTTAGCACAGATACGCAGTATTTT.

The chain joins TRBV9 to TRBJ1-2; no reliable D call. Germline-derived CDR1 and CDR2 are SGDLS and YYNGEE. Trimming cost V 1 base and J 2 bases, with 6 bases left between them. The CDR3 length is 13 residues. The CDR3 DNA reads as TGTGCCAGCAGCGTAACAGAAAACTATGGCTACACCTTC. Protein: CASSVTENYGYTF.

The V gene is TRBV3-1 (or the pseudogene TRBV3-2), the J gene TRBJ2-7; D unresolved. There are 14 residues in the CDR3. Trimming took off 4 bases at V and 0 bases at J, with 10 bases between the two ends. CDR1 is LGHDT, CDR2 YNNKEL, per germline (reference sequence). CDR3 coding DNA: TGTGCCAGCAGCCCCCGACGGAGCTCCTACGAGCAGTACTTC. Protein product: CASSPRRSSYEQYF.

This chain joins TRBV5-4 and TRBJ1-1; 10 positions match TRBD1. Germline V gene data show CDR1 as SGHNT and CDR2 as YYREEE (reference sequence). Trimming took 3 bases from V and 8 from J; bases not matched to a gene: 10. This CDR3 comprises 15 residues. CDR3 sequence reads: CASSWDRGAASEAFF. CDR3 bases: TGTGCCAGCAGCTGGGACAGGGGAGCGGCCTCCGAAGCTTTCTTT.

The V call is TRBV7-9, the J call TRBJ2-1; 9 positions match TRBD2. CDR1 is SEHNR, CDR2 FQNEAQ, per germline (reference sequence). Trimming cost V 5 bases and J 5 bases; bases outside gene matches: 7. The CDR3 contains 15 residues. The DNA for the CDR3 is TGTGCCAGCAGCCCCAGCGGGGGGCCTAACAATGAGCAGTTCTTC. Amino acids: CASSPSGGPNNEQFF.

This sequence joins TRBV5-5 and TRBJ2-5; D perhaps matches TRBD2 (6 bases). With 1 base removed from V and 3 bases from J, the gap between germline ends came to 19 bases. Germline assignment: CDR1 SGHKS and CDR2 YYEKEE (reference sequence). This CDR3 has 17 residues. CDR3 region: CASSLIGFSGGKETQYF. The CDR3 DNA follows: TGTGCCAGCAGCTTGATCGGTTTCTCCGGGGGAAAAGAGACCCAGTACTTC.

V usage is TRBV4-2 and J usage is TRBJ2-2; 7 positions agree with TRBD1. The CDR3 runs to 15 residues. Germline lookup yields CDR1 LGHNA and CDR2 YNFKEQ. J gave up 5 bases and V 3 bases, and 6 bases lay outside the gene matches. The CDR3 region has the DNA TGTGCCAGCAGCCAGACGGACAGGCTGACCGGGGAGCTGTTTTTT. Translation: CASSQTDRLTGELFF.

This clone appeared a few times. The chain recombines TRBV7-3 with TRBJ1-2; a weak D match, TRBD1 (6 bases). The germline V gene has CDR1 SGHTA and CDR2 FQGTGA. Trimming removed 1 base from V and 8 bases from J, with 20 bases in between. CDR3 size: 16 residues. Here the CDR3 DNA reads TGTGCCAGCAGCTTAAAAGGGAGGGGGTCGTTATTGGGCTACACCTTC. This encodes CASSLKGRGSLLGYTF.

The genes are TRBV7-2 and TRBJ1-2; D is ambiguous. Looked up from germline, CDR1 is SGHTA and CDR2 is FQGNSA. The CDR3 has 13 amino acids. Trimming removed 5 bases from V and 2 bases from J, with 9 bases in between. The CDR3 spells CASSPGLNYGYTF. The CDR3 DNA reads as TGTGCCAGCAGCCCGGGTCTCAACTATGGCTACACCTTC.

This clone appeared a few times. This sequence joins TRBV9 and TRBJ1-2; TRBD1 agrees at 7 bases. The CDR3 has 15 residues. In germline, CDR1 is SGDLS, CDR2 YYNGEE. V trimming: 3 bases; J trimming: 0 bases; junction bases outside the gene matches: 5. As DNA, the CDR3 is TGTGCCAGCAGCGCTTCCGGGACAGCTAACTATGGCTACACCTTC. Translation: CASSASGTANYGYTF.

The chain employs TRBV4-3 and TRBJ1-4; weak D call: TRBD1 (5 bases). This CDR3 has 15 amino acids. Between the trimmed V and J ends, which lost 5 bases and 7 bases, there was a span of 17 bases. Germline CDR1 LGHNA, CDR2 YSLEER. CDR3 coding DNA: TGCGCCAGCAGCGCTCTGCGGGGCGGGAGTGAAAAACTGTTTTTT. Amino acids: CASSALRGGSEKLFF.

The V call is TRBV6-6, the J call TRBJ1-2, with 7 bases lining up with TRBD1. J gave up 6 bases and V 5 bases, and 15 bases lay outside the gene matches. Looked up from germline, CDR1 is MNHNY and CDR2 is SVGAGI (reference sequence). This CDR3 is built from 16 residues. The CDR3 DNA reads TGTGCCAGCAGTCAAACAGAGGGGGCTAAAAACAATGGCTACACCTTC. Encoded protein: CASSQTEGAKNNGYTF.

This chain joins TRBV7-9 and TRBJ2-2; 8 bases agree with TRBD1. With V trimmed by 1 base and J by 4 bases, 2 bases remained unmatched. The CDR3 consists of 15 residues. Germline V gene sequence: CDR1 SEHNR, CDR2 FQNEAQ (reference sequence). CDR3 amino acids: CASSLGQGITGELFF. CDR3 bases: TGTGCCAGCAGCTTAGGACAGGGGATCACCGGGGAGCTGTTTTTT.